Below are 10 T cell receptor beta chains sequenced from a single sample in a study of shared clonotypes between healthy human individuals. Sequencing used immunoSEQ multiplex PCR; TCRdb keeps in-frame clones, though not all of them. The sample has roughly 2.5 million clones, over 85% seen once. The sample comprised naive CD4+ T cells sorted from blood. Subset here: CD45RA+ positively selected. These receptors originate from a man younger than 35 in good health.

This clone has just one count. The rearrangement joins TRBV2 to TRBJ2-7, with D possibly matching TRBD2 (5 bases). The CDR3 consists of 14 residues. CDR1 and CDR2 (germline): SNHLY, FYNNEI. V was trimmed by 10 bases and J by 0 bases, leaving 16 bases between them. CDR3 nucleotide sequence: TGTGCCACCAAGGGAGTACGAAGCTCCTACGAGCAGTACTTC. It codes for CATKGVRSSYEQYF.

The chain carries TRBV7-3 and TRBJ2-3; D gene uncertain. This CDR3 has 14 amino acids. V was cut by 3 bases and J by 2 bases, with 9 bases left in between. Germline assignment: CDR1 SGHTA and CDR2 FQGTGA. The CDR3 loop reads CASSFTSYTDTQYF. The CDR3 DNA is TGTGCCAGCAGCTTTACATCGTACACAGATACGCAGTATTTT. The variable domain in full, completed from reference TRBV7-3 and TRBJ2-3, reads GAGVSQTPSNKVTEKGKYVELRCDPISGHTALYWYRQSLGQGPEFLIYFQGTGAADDSGLPNDRFFAVRPEGSVSTLKIQRTERGDSAVYLCASSFTSYTDTQYFGPGTRLTVL.

The chain has TRBV6-5 and TRBJ2-3; no reliable D call. Trimming took off 6 bases at V and 5 bases at J, with 6 bases between the two ends. CDR3 length equals 11 residues. Per germline, CDR1 MNHEY and CDR2 SVGAGI. CDR3 in amino acids: CASSRLDTQYF. The CDR3, as DNA: TGTGCCAGCAGCAGGTTAGATACGCAGTATTTT.

This chain joins TRBV10-3 and TRBJ1-1, with D hard to call. There are 15 residues in the CDR3. Germline CDR1 and CDR2: ENHRY and SYGVKD. V was clipped by 1 base and J by 3 bases, with 12 bases between them. CDR3 residues: CAISEFPGPDTEAFF. For the CDR3, the DNA is TGTGCCATCAGTGAGTTCCCCGGGCCGGACACTGAAGCTTTCTTT.

The chain uses TRBV27 and TRBJ2-7; D gene ambiguous. The V gene's germline CDR1 is MNHEY and CDR2 SMNVEV (reference sequence). Trimming took 4 bases from V and 6 from J, leaving 10 bases between them. The CDR3 extends over 12 amino acids. Here the CDR3 reads CASSSPSAEQYF. The CDR3, as DNA: TGTGCCAGCAGTTCGCCATCGGCCGAGCAGTACTTC.

This chain links TRBV30 with TRBJ1-5; 8 bases are shared with TRBD1. With V trimmed by 8 bases and J by 5 bases, 8 bases remained unmatched. The CDR3 loop spans 13 amino acids. Germline V lookup: CDR1 GTSNPN, CDR2 SVGIG (reference sequence). The CDR3 DNA reads TGTGCCGGTTCACAGGGGGGAGATCAGCCCCAGCATTTT. Translating it yields CAGSQGGDQPQHF. Full variable domain (outside the CDR3, taken from reference TRBV30 and TRBJ1-5): SQTIHQWPATLVQPVGSPLSLECTVEGTSNPNLYWYRQAAGRGLQLLFYSVGIGQISSEVPQNLSASRPQDRQFILSSKKLLLSDSGFYLCAGSQGGDQPQHFGDGTRLSIL.

The genes are TRBV15 and TRBJ2-3; 10 bases fit TRBD1. The J segment lost 9 bases and the V segment lost 1 base, leaving 7 bases of the junction unmatched. The CDR3 totals 15 residues. Germline V gene lookup returns CDR1 LNHNV and CDR2 YYDKDF (reference sequence). The CDR3 reads CATSRATGGLETQYF. In nucleotides, the CDR3 is TGTGCCACCAGCAGAGCGACAGGGGGCCTAGAAACGCAGTATTTT.

The chain recombines TRBV2 with TRBJ2-5; no firm D call. V was shortened by 7 bases and J by 5 bases, with 8 bases between the two germline ends. The CDR3 sequence is 11 residues long. Germline V lookup: CDR1 SNHLY, CDR2 FYNNEI. The CDR3 region has the DNA TGTGCCAGCACCTGGGTGGAGACCCAGTACTTC. Encoded protein: CASTWVETQYF.

The chain employs TRBV18 and TRBJ2-5; possible D gene TRBD2, 5 bases. Trimming removed 0 bases from V and 0 bases from J, with 14 bases in between. Germline V CDR1 and CDR2: KGHSH, LQKENI. This CDR3 is 17 amino acids long. The CDR3 coding sequence is TGTGCCAGCTCACCACCGTCGGGATCGGAGTACCAAGAGACCCAGTACTTC. It codes for CASSPPSGSEYQETQYF. Drawing the rest from reference TRBV18 and TRBJ2-5, the complete variable domain is NAGVMQNPRHLVRRRGQEARLRCSPMKGHSHVYWYRQLPEEGLKFMVYLQKENIIDESGMPKERFSAEFPKEGPSILRIQQVVRGDSAAYFCASSPPSGSEYQETQYFGPGTRLLVL.

The rearrangement joins TRBV11-2 to TRBJ1-6; D might be TRBD1 (6 bases). V dropped 5 bases and J dropped 6 bases, with 14 bases sitting between them. The CDR3 contains 15 residues. Germline V gene sequence: CDR1 SGHAT, CDR2 FQNNGV. CDR3 region: CASSILQGFNSPLHF. CDR3 DNA sequence: TGTGCCAGCAGCATATTACAGGGCTTTAATTCACCCCTCCACTTT.